These 25 T cell receptor beta chains originate from one sample sequenced in a study of naive and memory T cell subsets. For these TCRs, the target antigens are not known. An equimolar mix of two oligonucleotides served as the beta constant-region primer for TRBC1 and TRBC2. Ligated cDNA was amplified by four rounds of PCR with nested alpha and beta constant-region primers and SP2. TCRdb redid the calling of the UMI-ligation and nested PCR reads with MiXCR, one entry per CDR3 protein. Of about 90,000 distinct CDR3 sequences listed, around 11% are singletons. Study-level results: Especially in CD8 cells, naive repertoires contained a few larger clonotypes, possibly CD45RA-re-expressing memory cells.

The sample taken for sequencing was naive CD4+ T cells from blood. The receptors stem from a human donor in good health.

This clonotype appeared a few times. V is TRBV24-1 and J is TRBJ1-5, with a possible D match to TRBD1 (6 bases). Trimming cost V 4 bases and J 7 bases, with 13 bases left between them. The CDR3 runs 14 residues. Germline CDR1 and CDR2: KGHDR and SFDVKD. In nucleotides, the CDR3 is TGTGCCACCAGTGACCCGACAGGCGTGCAGCCCCAGCATTTT. The encoded protein is CATSDPTGVQPQHF.

The V and J genes are TRBV12-3 or TRBV12-4 and TRBJ2-1; TRBD2 matches 9 bases. The CDR3 length is 18 residues. The trim removed 6 bases at V and 5 bases at J, leaving 17 bases unmatched. The CDR3 DNA reads as TGTGCCAGCAGCATTCTAAGTAAAGTTAGCGGGAGCCACAATGAGCAGTTCTTC. Protein product: CASSILSKVSGSHNEQFF.

V is TRBV4-3 and J is TRBJ2-1; D call uncertain. The germline gives CDR1 LGHNA, CDR2 YSLEER. The V and J ends lost 2 bases and 9 bases respectively, with 14 bases between them. The length of the CDR3 is 14 residues. This CDR3 is CASSQTRMVSEQFF. CDR3 coding DNA: TGCGCCAGCAGCCAAACCCGAATGGTCAGTGAGCAGTTCTTC.

V is TRBV12-3 or TRBV12-4 and J is TRBJ1-2, with D possibly being TRBD1 (6 bases). Trimming took off 5 bases at V and 7 bases at J, with 14 bases between the two ends. The length of the CDR3 is 13 residues. CDR3 DNA sequence: TGTGCCAGCAGTACTACAGGGACTCTTGGCTACACCTTC. Translating gives CASSTTGTLGYTF.

The chain is built from TRBV4-3 and TRBJ1-1, with D possibly matching TRBD1 (5 bases). V lost 3 bases and J lost 2, with 13 bases in between. Per the germline V gene, CDR1 is LGHNA and CDR2 is YSLEER. The CDR3 has 15 residues. In DNA, the CDR3 is TGCGCCAGCAGCCAGGCCGCGGGGGATAACACTGAAGCTTTCTTT. Encoded protein: CASSQAAGDNTEAFF.

In this sample, this clonotype turned up a few times. This rearrangement joins TRBV6-2 or TRBV6-3 to TRBJ2-4; D is ambiguous. With 2 bases removed from V and 1 base from J, the gap between germline ends came to 24 bases. The CDR3 sequence is 20 residues long. Germline values: CDR1 MNHEY, CDR2 SVGEGT. CDR3 amino acids: CASSYPTPIRTHEAKNIQYF. CDR3 bases: TGTGCCAGCAGTTACCCTACACCCATCCGGACCCACGAGGCCAAAAACATTCAGTACTTC.

The chain recombines TRBV6-2 or TRBV6-3 with TRBJ2-4; possible D gene TRBD2, 5 bases. Trimming took off 4 bases at V and 0 bases at J, with 13 bases between the two ends. Germline V CDR1 and CDR2: MNHEY, SVGEGT. This CDR3 spans 16 amino acids. This chain's CDR3 is CASSFGGVLAKNIQYF. Written as DNA, the CDR3 is TGTGCCAGCAGTTTTGGAGGAGTCCTAGCCAAAAACATTCAGTACTTC.

The chain joins TRBV6-6 to TRBJ2-4, with D perhaps matching TRBD2 (7 bases). Germline values: CDR1 MNHNY, CDR2 SVGAGI (reference sequence). This CDR3 contains 20 residues. The V end lost 5 bases, the J end lost 0 bases, and 26 bases lay between the germline ends. CDR3 bases: TGTGCCAGCAGTCCGGGGGGCGGGGCGCCGCGAACTCTAGCCAAAAACATTCAGTACTTC. Amino acids: CASSPGGGAPRTLAKNIQYF.

This clonotype was counted only a few times. V and J are TRBV7-8 and TRBJ2-3; possible D gene TRBD2, 5 bases. The CDR3 is 14 residues long. V was clipped by 7 bases and J by 1 base, with 12 bases between them. The germline V gene has CDR1 SGHVS and CDR2 FQNEAQ. The CDR3 region is CASTQRDGTDTQYF. For the CDR3, the DNA is TGTGCCAGCACCCAGAGGGATGGCACAGATACGCAGTATTTT.

The chain has TRBV6-2 or TRBV6-3 and TRBJ2-5, with D possibly TRBD2 on 5 matching bases. This CDR3 has 14 residues. V lost 2 bases and J 1 base, leaving 8 bases between the germline ends. Germline V CDR1 and CDR2: MNHEY, SVGEGT. CDR3 DNA: TGTGCCAGCAGTTACAGAGGGTTCCAAGAGACCCAGTACTTC. Translating gives CASSYRGFQETQYF.

This chain connects TRBV5-1 to TRBJ2-7; 7 nucleotides align to TRBD1. The junction had 4 bases not matched to a gene; V was cut back by 4 bases and J by 0 bases. The germline CDR1 and CDR2 sequences are SGHRS and YFSETQ. This CDR3 contains 14 residues. This CDR3 is CASSDRVFSYEQYF. DNA for the CDR3: TGCGCCAGCAGCGACAGGGTTTTCTCCTACGAGCAGTACTTC.

This chain uses TRBV7-2 with TRBJ2-2, with no clear D. V was shortened by 8 bases and J by 2 bases, with 12 bases between the two germline ends. Germline CDR1 SGHTA, CDR2 FQGNSA. The CDR3 sequence is 14 residues long. In DNA form, the CDR3 reads TGTGCCAGCGTCTCTTCCCCTAACACCGGGGAGCTGTTTTTT. It translates to CASVSSPNTGELFF.

This clonotype showed up just a few times. This chain joins TRBV29-1 and TRBJ2-7; 10 nucleotides align to TRBD1. This CDR3 is 14 amino acids long. J gave up 1 base and V 6 bases, and 6 bases lay outside the gene matches. Germline V gene sequence: CDR1 SQVTM, CDR2 ANQGSEA. As DNA, the CDR3 is TGCAGCGTGGGGGACAGGGGAGTGTCCTACGAGCAGTACTTC. This encodes CSVGDRGVSYEQYF.

This clonotype was seen only a few times. V usage is TRBV24-1 and J usage is TRBJ2-7; D gene uncertain. CDR1 is KGHDR, CDR2 SFDVKD, per germline. V was trimmed by 3 bases and J by 0 bases, leaving 5 bases between them. This CDR3 is built from 13 residues. CDR3 in DNA: TGTGCCACCAGTGATGGCAGCTCCTACGAGCAGTACTTC. Translating it yields CATSDGSSYEQYF.

This clonotype was recorded at least ten times. The gene calls are TRBV7-2 and TRBJ2-5; 9 bases fit TRBD2. The CDR3 loop spans 15 amino acids. The trim removed 3 bases at V and 10 bases at J, leaving 12 bases unmatched. Per germline, CDR1 SGHTA and CDR2 FQGNSA. The CDR3: CASSLGLAGFLVQYF. The CDR3 coding sequence is TGTGCCAGCAGCTTGGGACTAGCCGGCTTCCTAGTCCAGTACTTC.

V gene TRBV2 combines with J gene TRBJ2-1; 12 bases are shared with TRBD2. The V and J ends lost 7 bases and 7 bases, in that order; junction bases with no gene match: 5. The CDR3 extends over 14 amino acids. Germline loops: CDR1 SNHLY, CDR2 FYNNEI. The chain's CDR3 is CASTLAGGRNEQFF. The CDR3 DNA reads TGTGCCAGCACCCTAGCGGGGGGGCGGAATGAGCAGTTCTTC.

The table lists this clonotype with many counts. The chain carries TRBV12-3 or TRBV12-4 and TRBJ1-3; maybe TRBD1 (6 bases). The V gene lost 8 bases and the J gene lost 1 base, with 9 bases spanning the gap. The CDR3 length is 13 residues. CDR3: CASQQGSGNTIYF. The DNA for the CDR3 is TGTGCCAGCCAGCAGGGGTCTGGAAACACCATATATTTT.

The rearrangement uses TRBV12-3 or TRBV12-4 and TRBJ1-2; no firm D call. Deletions cut 6 bases from V and 0 bases from J, with 11 bases between. The CDR3 runs 14 residues. Written as DNA, the CDR3 is TGTGCCAGCAGGCACGGGCCGGCTAACTATGGCTACACCTTC. Encoded protein: CASRHGPANYGYTF.

This clonotype has only a few counts. This chain links TRBV7-6 with TRBJ1-1, with a weak D call TRBD1 (5 bases). The length of the CDR3 is 16 residues. In germline, CDR1 is SGHVS, CDR2 FNYEAQ. V dropped 1 base and J dropped 0 bases, with 12 bases sitting between them. CDR3 DNA: TGTGCCAGCAGCTTAGGGCAGGGTGCGATGAACACTGAAGCTTTCTTT. It codes for CASSLGQGAMNTEAFF.

This chain joins TRBV20-1 and TRBJ2-6, with D perhaps TRBD1 or TRBD2 (5 bases each). Germline V gives CDR1 DFQATT, CDR2 SNEGSKA (reference sequence). The CDR3 sequence is 16 residues long. V lost 7 bases and J 0 bases, leaving 16 bases between the germline ends. The CDR3 is CSGLGTALSGANVLTF. For the CDR3, the DNA is TGCAGTGGTTTAGGGACGGCACTCTCTGGGGCCAACGTCCTGACTTTC.

This clonotype was detected only a few times. J is TRBJ1-1 and V is TRBV4-3, with D perhaps TRBD1 (6 bases). Germline V gives CDR1 LGHNA, CDR2 YSLEER. V shed 1 base and J shed 0 bases, with 18 bases lying between them. The CDR3 consists of 18 residues. This CDR3 reads CASSQAPGERTMNTEAFF. In nucleotides, the CDR3 is TGCGCCAGCAGCCAAGCCCCAGGGGAGAGGACAATGAACACTGAAGCTTTCTTT.

This clonotype was seen repeatedly, ten times or more. V gene TRBV12-3 or TRBV12-4 combines with J gene TRBJ2-7; no definite D call. V lost 3 bases, J lost 6 bases, and 9 bases lay in between. The CDR3 is made up of 12 amino acids. The CDR3: CASSLVGFEQYF. Here the CDR3 DNA reads TGTGCCAGCAGTTTGGTGGGCTTCGAGCAGTACTTC.

In its sample, this clonotype was seen many times. This chain links TRBV10-3 with TRBJ1-5; a possible D gene is TRBD1 (6 bases). This CDR3 is 13 amino acids long. The V and J ends lost 11 bases and 3 bases respectively, with 14 bases between them. Germline CDR1 is ENHRY and CDR2 is SYGVKD. The CDR3 nucleotides are TGTGCCGCATCGGACAGCAACAATCAGCCCCAGCATTTT. Its translation: CAASDSNNQPQHF.

This chain uses TRBV7-2 with TRBJ2-5; 11 bases agree with TRBD2. Germline V gene lookup returns CDR1 SGHTA and CDR2 FQGNSA. Trimming took 0 bases from V and 5 from J; bases not matched to a gene: 8. This CDR3 region has 17 residues. The CDR3 loop reads CASSLAGGLAAQETQYF. The CDR3 DNA follows: TGTGCCAGCAGCTTAGCCGGGGGACTAGCGGCCCAGGAGACCCAGTACTTC.

This chain links TRBV4-3 with TRBJ2-7; D might be TRBD2 (5 bases). CDR1 and CDR2 from the germline V gene are LGHNA and YSLEER. This CDR3 region has 18 residues. Between the trimmed V and J ends, which lost 10 bases and 0 bases, there was a span of 28 bases. The CDR3 protein is CATTARAGTPSSSYEQYF. CDR3 coding DNA: TGCGCCACTACTGCGAGGGCAGGCACCCCGTCGAGCTCCTACGAGCAGTACTTC.